Presented here are 19 T cell receptor beta chains from one specimen sequenced in a study of cytomegalovirus exposure and HLA in healthy donors. PCR used 60 Vbeta primers and 13 Jbeta primers. The method was immunoSEQ multiplex PCR; TCRdb's version includes in-frame clones alone and lacks a portion of them. The sample carries about 160,000 clones, 80% to 90% recorded once. Sequencing was done on a sample of PBMCs. The receptors derive from a man aged 18 to 29 in good health and CMV-seronegative.

The chain joins TRBV9 to TRBJ2-3; possible D gene TRBD2, 5 bases. The CDR3 spans 14 residues. CDR1 and CDR2 (germline): SGDLS, YYNGEE. Trimming took off 4 bases at V and 4 bases at J, with 13 bases between the two ends. The CDR3 loop reads CASSFRGLSDTQYF. The CDR3 DNA follows: TGTGCCAGCAGCTTTCGAGGACTCTCAGATACGCAGTATTTT.

The chain has TRBV4-3 and TRBJ2-6; 8 nucleotides align to TRBD1. This CDR3 contains 18 residues. Germline CDR1 is LGHNA and CDR2 is YSLEER. V lost 1 base and J lost 0; bases outside the gene matches: 5. CDR3 nucleotide sequence: TGCGCCAGCAGCCAAGGGGCCCAGGGGGCCTCTGGGGCCAACGTCCTGACTTTC. Amino acids: CASSQGAQGASGANVLTF.

This chain connects TRBV5-1 to TRBJ2-5, with 12 bases lining up with TRBD2. Germline V gives CDR1 SGHRS, CDR2 YFSETQ. V trimming: 0 bases; J trimming: 2 bases; junction bases outside the gene matches: 2. The CDR3 is made up of 16 amino acids. The CDR3 loop reads CASSLGTSGGQETQYF. The CDR3 DNA reads TGCGCCAGCAGCTTGGGAACTAGCGGGGGGCAAGAGACCCAGTACTTC.

The rearrangement links TRBV10-3 to TRBJ2-1; D remains unclear. The V gene's germline CDR1 is ENHRY and CDR2 SYGVKD. CDR3 length: 15 amino acids. Trimming shortened V by 0 bases and J by 9 bases, and 15 bases separated the two germline ends. This chain's CDR3 is CAISESTKTLSEQFF. CDR3 coding DNA: TGTGCCATCAGTGAGTCCACTAAAACTCTTAGTGAGCAGTTCTTC.

V gene TRBV5-4 combines with J gene TRBJ1-3; D remains unclear. Germline V gene lookup returns CDR1 SGHNT and CDR2 YYREEE (reference sequence). Trimming took off 2 bases at V and 4 bases at J, with 4 bases between the two ends. The CDR3 runs to 12 residues. The CDR3 DNA reads as TGTGCCAGCAGCTTCTCCGGAAACACCATATATTTT. Translating gives CASSFSGNTIYF.

V and J are TRBV6-1 and TRBJ1-2; the D is unclear. This CDR3 has 13 amino acids. Trimming took 7 bases from V and 2 from J, leaving 11 bases between them. Germline V gene lookup returns CDR1 MNHNS and CDR2 SASEGT. DNA of the CDR3: TGTGCCAGCACCCTCGACGGGAACTATGGCTACACCTTC. It specifies CASTLDGNYGYTF.

This clone has only one observation. This chain joins TRBV2 and TRBJ1-2, with TRBD1 matching over 8 bases. Trimming took 0 bases from V and 0 from J; bases not matched to a gene: 6. The CDR3 is 17 amino acids. CDR1 and CDR2 from the germline V gene are SNHLY and FYNNEI. The CDR3, as DNA: TGTGCCAGCAGTGAAGCGCGGACAGGGTTATCTAACTATGGCTACACCTTC. This sequence encodes CASSEARTGLSNYGYTF.

This chain links TRBV7-3 with TRBJ1-1; no clear D. V was cut by 4 bases and J by 0 bases, with 6 bases left in between. The germline gives CDR1 SGHTA, CDR2 FQGTGA. CDR3 length: 13 residues. The CDR3 is CASSSVLNTEAFF. The CDR3 nucleotides read TGTGCCAGCAGCTCAGTATTGAACACTGAAGCTTTCTTT. Supplemented by reference TRBV7-3 and TRBJ1-1, the full variable domain reads GAGVSQTPSNKVTEKGKYVELRCDPISGHTALYWYRQSLGQGPEFLIYFQGTGAADDSGLPNDRFFAVRPEGSVSTLKIQRTERGDSAVYLCASSSVLNTEAFFGQGTRLTVV.

V usage is TRBV9 and J usage is TRBJ2-7, with D perhaps matching TRBD2 (6 bases). Between the trimmed V and J ends, which lost 3 bases and 2 bases, there was a span of 9 bases. CDR3 length equals 13 residues. Germline lookup yields CDR1 SGDLS and CDR2 YYNGEE. CDR3 region: CASSGGVAYEQYF. The CDR3 DNA follows: TGTGCCAGCAGCGGGGGGGTTGCCTACGAGCAGTACTTC.

The chain carries TRBV15 and TRBJ2-5; 11 nucleotides align to TRBD1. The end of the DNA fits TRBJ2-7 better, so the J call may be wrong. Germline V gene data show CDR1 as LNHNV and CDR2 as YYDKDF (reference sequence). This CDR3 region has 15 residues. CDR3 nucleotide sequence: TGTGCCACCAGTACCGGGACAGGGGGTTCCTACGAGCAGTACTTC. Translated, it gives CATSTGTGGSYEQYF.

In this sample, this clone turned up once. This same CDR3 is encoded by further DNA sequences in the sample. This sequence joins TRBV7-2 and TRBJ1-3; no reliable D call. Between the trimmed V and J ends, which lost 1 base and 0 bases, there was a span of 4 bases. CDR3 length equals 14 residues. Germline CDR1 SGHTA, CDR2 FQGNSA. The CDR3 protein is CASSLDSSGNTIYF. The CDR3 DNA sequence: TGTGCCAGCAGCTTAGACAGCTCTGGAAACACCATATATTTT.

The gene calls are TRBV5-6 and TRBJ1-2; 7 bases are a match to TRBD1. V was clipped by 0 bases and J by 2 bases; unmatched bases: 1. Germline assignment: CDR1 SGHDT and CDR2 YYEEEE. This CDR3 is built from 14 residues. The CDR3 nucleotides are TGTGCCAGCAGCTTGGCGACAGGGAACTATGGCTACACCTTC. It yields the protein CASSLATGNYGYTF.

This chain uses TRBV27 with TRBJ2-7; 11 positions agree with TRBD1. With 8 bases clipped from V and 7 bases from J, the junction kept 10 bases outside the gene matches. The CDR3 loop spans 14 amino acids. Per germline, CDR1 MNHEY and CDR2 SMNVEV (reference sequence). The chain's CDR3 is CASGRTGGAGEQYF. CDR3 bases: TGTGCCAGCGGGCGGACAGGGGGCGCGGGGGAGCAGTACTTC.

CDR3 DNA sequence: TGTGCCAGCTCACCACAGTTCTCAGAAGACTATGGCTACACCTTC. It translates to CASSPQFSEDYGYTF. This chain joins TRBV18 and TRBJ1-2; D is ambiguous. The germline V gene encodes CDR1 KGHSH and CDR2 LQKENI. The CDR3 length is 15 residues. The V gene lost 1 base and the J gene lost 3 bases, with 12 bases spanning the gap.

The chain couples TRBV7-3 to TRBJ2-1, with 15 bases identical to TRBD2. There are 18 residues in the CDR3. The J segment lost 0 bases and the V segment lost 3 bases, leaving 3 bases of the junction unmatched. In germline, CDR1 is SGHTA, CDR2 FQGTGA. The CDR3 loop is CASSFGLAGGPSYNEQFF. The CDR3 bases are TGTGCCAGCAGCTTCGGACTAGCGGGAGGGCCCTCCTACAATGAGCAGTTCTTC.

V gene TRBV9 combines with J gene TRBJ2-7; TRBD1 is a possible D gene (5 bases). The V end was cut by 0 bases, the J end by 1 base, with 8 bases between. This CDR3 region has 14 residues. In germline, CDR1 is SGDLS, CDR2 YYNGEE. Here the CDR3 reads CASSVGGRSYEQYF. DNA of the CDR3: TGTGCCAGCAGCGTAGGGGGCAGATCCTACGAGCAGTACTTC.

This clone was found a few times. This chain uses TRBV28 with TRBJ2-1; 9 bases match TRBD2. CDR1 is MDHEN and CDR2 is SYDVKM in the germline V gene. The CDR3 has 15 residues. The junction had 6 bases not matched to a gene; V was cut back by 4 bases and J by 5 bases. DNA for the CDR3: TGTGCCAGCAGTTCCTTAGCGGGGGCAAACAATGAGCAGTTCTTC. Its protein product is CASSSLAGANNEQFF.

The chain combines TRBV6-1 with TRBJ2-1, with TRBD1 identical over 7 bases. Germline V gives CDR1 MNHNS, CDR2 SASEGT. V was pared by 8 bases and J by 5 bases, with 3 bases of the junction left unmatched. CDR3 length: 12 residues. The CDR3 spells CASDRVDNEQFF. CDR3 DNA: TGTGCCAGCGACAGGGTAGACAATGAGCAGTTCTTC.

A remark on this clone: A junction end diverges from the germline sequence, so it may reflect a read error. CDR3 nucleotides: TGTTCCAGCAGCGAAACCGGGGGACAGAGCTCCTACGAGCAGTACTTC. Protein product: CSSSETGGQSSYEQYF. The V and J genes are TRBV7-9 and TRBJ2-7; maybe TRBD1 (7 bases). Germline-derived CDR1 and CDR2 are SEHNR and FQNEAQ (reference sequence). The CDR3 is 16 amino acids.